The present T cell receptor (beta chain) was sequenced within a study of blood T cells in healthy people across ages (dated by TCRdb to the mid-2010s). Notes on the research overall: In model experiments, template switching captured roughly one uniquely barcoded TCR beta cDNA molecule for every two T cells. The donors were split into four age groups: young (average around 15 years), middle-aged (around 37), aged (roughly 60) and long-lived (roughly 77). Two additional independent replicas of 1 million unique cDNA reads from the same blood draw were analyzed for two donors (one aged 18 to 29 and one aged 80 or older). Using deep sequencing normalized with unique cDNA molecular identifiers, the study measured how TCR beta repertoire diversity changes with age. Donors of different ages were randomly distributed across sequencing lanes to avoid experimental bias. What the work shows at the level of the full study, not this receptor alone: Observed TCR beta diversity per million T cells fell roughly linearly with age, and a significant reduction was already apparent by age roughly 40. The CMV infection status of donors was not known, potentially confounding age-related changes in expanded clonotypes. Estimates of total diversity from one million sequenced T cells were regarded as lower bounds and underestimates. Compared with the aged group, the long-lived group had more naive CD4+ T cells, fewer expanded clones and increased TCR diversity, suggesting age selection. There was a strong correlation between observed TCR beta diversity and the percentage of naive T cells measured by flow cytometry. Bulk unsorted PBMC profiling prevented conclusive comparison of naive and antigen-experienced compartments.

The roughly 39 donors, aged about 6 to 95 years, were systemically healthy Caucasian individuals from Russia. Approximately 9.7 milliliters of peripheral blood were drawn from each donor into EDTA-treated Vacutainer tubes. Ficoll-Paque density-gradient centrifugation was used to isolate PBMCs, with at least 6 million per sample. Trizol reagent was used to extract total RNA from PBMCs, with at least 5.5 micrograms per sample. For every donor, flow cytometry on a PBMC aliquot measured the percentage of naive CD45RAhigh/CD27high T cells. Library construction relied on 5' RACE. Instrument on record: Illumina HiSeq 2500. The second PCR ran for roughly 7 to 11 cycles and used a J-beta primer mix along with a sample-barcoded 5' primer. Each TCR beta cDNA molecule received a unique molecular identifier from a template-switch 5' adaptor carrying 12 random nucleotides. Each sample yielded at least 2.5 million CDR3-containing paired-end reads. The Mint cDNA synthesis kit, primed by a TRBC-specific oligonucleotide, was used to synthesize first-strand cDNA from all RNA. Following uracil-DNA glycosylase treatment, all cDNA underwent a first 18-cycle PCR with the universal primers M1SS and BC2_uni_R. Regarding the original processing steps: Normalization of each sample was performed by random selection of 1 million high-quality reads, each carrying a distinct molecular identifier. Instead of being binned into consensus sequences, reads that shared molecular identifiers were thrown out. MiTCR, set to a Q25 quality threshold and the strictest error-elimination algorithm, was used for CDR3 identification, clonotype clustering and error correction. A nonparametric unseen species model using Euler transformation provided a lower-bound estimate of total TCR beta diversity. TCRdb trimmed the raw reads at Q25, called clones with MiXCR and kept productive beta chains. Rows matching on CDR3 protein sequence are summarized as one entry with the most common DNA and genes. V and J calls and clone size were set by TCRdb, not the authors. The sample data list 600,000 to 1,000,000 distinct CDR3 sequences, and roughly 64% of these were observed just once. Over 20% of the sample is held by the ten biggest clonotypes.

The CDR3 holds 15 amino acids from the cysteine to the phenylalanine. The retained sequence is limited to the CDR3, 45 bases, with the frame set at the first base. CDR1 is given as SQVTM and CDR2 as ANQGSEA, both from the germline V gene. This clonotype was detected a few times. Its target antigen remains unknown. Nothing much larger sits one base from this clone, and base qualities are not available. This sequence uses TRBV29-1 and TRBJ2-7, and 7 junction bases match TRBD2. The TCR sequence derives from a man under 40 in good health. The sample was blood. The nucleotides read TGCAGTGTTAAGAGAGGGCTGGGGAGGGTTCTCGAGCAGTACTTC. This is translated as CSVKRGLGRVLEQYF.